Following are 26 T cell receptor beta chains from one sample sequenced in a study of early T cells in non-severe SARS-CoV-2 infection. TCRdb re-called the 5' RACE reads through MiXCR, storing one row per CDR3 protein. The sample yields more than 65,000 distinct CDR3 sequences, 4.6% seen once. Material: whole blood, obtained at baseline. The receptors here all came from an adult who was a healthcare worker with PCR-confirmed SARS-CoV-2 infection or an uninfected control (not recorded which). The donor label of this sample is uncertain.

Ten or more counts support this clonotype. The chain recombines TRBV12-3 or TRBV12-4 with TRBJ1-2, with 9 nucleotides matching TRBD1. The CDR3 runs 15 residues. V lost 6 bases to trimming and J lost 0 bases; unmatched junction nucleotides: 5. CDR3 DNA: TGTGCCAGCAGCTACAGGGGGCCGTCTAACTATGGCTACACCTTC. It yields the protein CASSYRGPSNYGYTF.

This clonotype showed up many times. The chain uses TRBV7-2 and TRBJ2-3; no clear D. The CDR3 has 12 amino acids. V was pared by 5 bases and J by 2 bases, with 5 bases between. Germline CDR1 SGHTA, CDR2 FQGNSA. This chain's CDR3 is CASSLLTDTQYF. The CDR3 DNA reads TGTGCCAGCAGCCTTCTCACAGATACGCAGTATTTT.

The sample holds many counts of this clonotype. The chain has TRBV11-1 and TRBJ1-1, with TRBD1 as a possible D gene (6 bases). The germline V gene has CDR1 SGHAT and CDR2 FQDESV (reference sequence). The CDR3 spans 15 residues. Trimming removed 5 bases from V and 4 bases from J, with 17 bases in between. This CDR3 reads CASSLVGGATTEAFF. CDR3 coding DNA: TGTGCCAGCAGCCTCGTTGGGGGGGCGACCACTGAAGCTTTCTTT. Variable domain in full (rest from reference TRBV11-1 and TRBJ1-1): EAEVAQSPRYKITEKSQAVAFWCDPISGHATLYWYRQILGQGPELLVQFQDESVVDDSQLPKDRFSAERLKGVDSTLKIQPAELGDSAMYLCASSLVGGATTEAFFGQGTRLTVV.

This clonotype was picked up a small number of times. This rearrangement joins TRBV2 to TRBJ1-5, with TRBD1 as a possible D gene (6 bases). Germline V CDR1 and CDR2: SNHLY, FYNNEI. V lost 10 bases and J 0 bases, leaving 16 bases between the germline ends. This CDR3 has 15 amino acids. The DNA of the CDR3 is TGTGCCACTCGGGAGGGGGATAATAGCAATCAGCCCCAGCATTTT. This encodes CATREGDNSNQPQHF.

The chain joins TRBV6-2 or TRBV6-3 to TRBJ2-4; TRBD2 aligns across 13 bases. Germline assignment: CDR1 MNHEY and CDR2 SVGEGT. The CDR3 is made up of 16 amino acids. With 10 bases clipped from V and 7 bases from J, the junction kept 13 bases outside the gene matches. CDR3 sequence (DNA): TGTGCCACCTCCGGGACTAGCGGGGCCCGGGATAACATTCAGTACTTC. Protein product: CATSGTSGARDNIQYF.

This clonotype was detected many times. J is TRBJ1-2 and V is TRBV6-5, with unresolved D. The CDR3 runs 15 residues. Germline V gives CDR1 MNHEY, CDR2 SVGAGI. The V end was cut by 0 bases, the J end by 2 bases, with 10 bases between. Here the CDR3 reads CASSYSREANYGYTF. The CDR3 region has the DNA TGTGCCAGCAGTTACTCCCGGGAAGCAAACTATGGCTACACCTTC.

This clonotype has at least ten counts. The V call is TRBV12-3 or TRBV12-4, the J call TRBJ1-1; 12 bases map to TRBD1. The CDR3 has 17 amino acids. J was trimmed by 4 bases and V by 3 bases; bases with no gene match: 9. The DNA of the CDR3 is TGTGCCAGCAGTTTGGGGACAGGGGGCCTAGGGAGCACTGAAGCTTTCTTT. This sequence encodes CASSLGTGGLGSTEAFF.

This clonotype was picked up many times. The V call is TRBV20-1, the J call TRBJ1-1; weak D call: TRBD1 (6 bases). The CDR3 has 15 amino acids. Germline-derived CDR1 and CDR2 are DFQATT and SNEGSKA (reference sequence). With 3 bases removed from V and 10 bases from J, the gap between germline ends came to 24 bases. The CDR3 DNA sequence: TGCAGTGCTAGTATGCAACAGTCTATCACAGGGACAGCTTTCTTT. As protein: CSASMQQSITGTAFF.

This clonotype has at least ten counts. This sequence joins TRBV10-2 and TRBJ1-2, with D perhaps matching TRBD1 (6 bases). The V gene lost 0 bases and the J gene lost 3 bases, with 11 bases spanning the gap. Germline V lookup: CDR1 WSHSY, CDR2 SAAADI. The CDR3 contains 15 residues. The CDR3 DNA reads TGCGCCAGCAGTGAGTCGAAGAGGGGGGACTATGGCTACACCTTC. Translated: CASSESKRGDYGYTF.

This clonotype was picked up a small number of times. V and J are TRBV5-1 and TRBJ2-1; no reliable D call. Germline V gene lookup returns CDR1 SGHRS and CDR2 YFSETQ. V gave up 2 bases and J gave up 1 base, with 19 bases separating them. This CDR3 region has 18 residues. The CDR3 nucleotides are TGCGCCAGCAGCTTCGGGCTACTGATAAAAGGGTCCTACAATGAGCAGTTCTTC. As protein: CASSFGLLIKGSYNEQFF. Based on the CDR3 plus reference TRBV5-1 and TRBJ2-1, the full variable domain is KAGVTQTPRYLIKTRGQQVTLSCSPISGHRSVSWYQQTPGQGLQFLFEYFSETQRNKGNFPGRFSGRQFSNSRSEMNVSTLELGDSALYLCASSFGLLIKGSYNEQFFGPGTRLTVL.

This sequence joins TRBV28 and TRBJ1-2; no clear D gene. Germline CDR1 is MDHEN and CDR2 is SYDVKM. Trimming took off 1 base at V and 8 bases at J, with 8 bases between the two ends. The CDR3 covers 12 residues. CDR3 sequence (DNA): TGTGCCAGCAGTTTATCCTCTCGGGGCTACACCTTC. As protein: CASSLSSRGYTF.

This clonotype came up many times. The gene calls are TRBV6-5 and TRBJ1-2; a possible D gene is TRBD1 (6 bases). The CDR3 length is 14 residues. CDR1 and CDR2 from the germline V gene are MNHEY and SVGAGI. V was shortened by 0 bases and J by 7 bases, with 12 bases between the two germline ends. The CDR3 DNA reads TGTGCCAGCAGTTACTCTTCCAGGGGTTCTGGCTACACCTTC. It yields the protein CASSYSSRGSGYTF.

The V gene is TRBV15, the J gene TRBJ1-1; possibly TRBD1 for D (5 bases). The germline V gene encodes CDR1 LNHNV and CDR2 YYDKDF (reference sequence). The CDR3 runs to 17 residues. The germline V and J ends were trimmed by 0 bases and 5 bases, with 19 bases remaining between them. The CDR3 region is CATSRDGASGRGTEAFF. Here the CDR3 DNA reads TGTGCCACCAGCAGAGATGGGGCCTCAGGGCGGGGGACTGAAGCTTTCTTT.

This clonotype was observed many times. The chain joins TRBV11-2 to TRBJ2-7; TRBD2 matches at 8 bases. The CDR3 length is 15 residues. In germline, CDR1 is SGHAT, CDR2 FQNNGV. V trimming: 5 bases; J trimming: 5 bases; junction bases outside the gene matches: 11. CDR3 protein: CASSRAPGLEDEQYF. The CDR3 DNA sequence: TGTGCCAGCAGCCGAGCCCCGGGACTAGAGGACGAGCAGTACTTC.

In this sample, this clonotype turned up many times. The chain employs TRBV7-2 and TRBJ1-4; 7 bases are shared with TRBD1. V shed 4 bases and J 4 bases; nucleotides not matched to a gene: 6. The CDR3 spans 15 residues. The germline CDR1 and CDR2 sequences are SGHTA and FQGNSA. This chain's CDR3 is CASSSSTGFNEKLFF. CDR3 nucleotide sequence: TGTGCCAGCAGCTCCTCGACAGGGTTTAATGAAAAACTGTTTTTT.

This clonotype was seen at least ten times. This rearrangement joins TRBV6-5 to TRBJ2-1, with 7 positions matching TRBD2. The V gene's germline CDR1 is MNHEY and CDR2 SVGAGI. This CDR3 spans 14 amino acids. V lost 2 bases and J lost 5; bases outside the gene matches: 3. The CDR3 coding sequence is TGTGCCAGCAGTTACCGGACTAGAGACAATGAGCAGTTCTTC. Amino acids: CASSYRTRDNEQFF.

V is TRBV4-3 and J is TRBJ2-5; 8 nucleotides line up with TRBD2. The CDR3 is made up of 17 amino acids. V dropped 0 bases and J dropped 4; count of bases not matched to a gene: 10. Germline V gene lookup returns CDR1 LGHNA and CDR2 YSLEER. The chain's CDR3 is CASSQDLVGGAIETQYF. The CDR3 DNA follows: TGCGCCAGCAGCCAAGATCTGGTCGGGGGGGCCATAGAGACCCAGTACTTC.

This clonotype was detected many times. This chain uses TRBV12-3 or TRBV12-4 with TRBJ2-7; no reliable D call. The CDR3 has 12 amino acids. V was pared by 5 bases and J by 4 bases, with 9 bases between. As DNA, the CDR3 is TGTGCCAGCAGTGTCCTTGGGTACGAGCAGTACTTC. As protein: CASSVLGYEQYF.

This clonotype has a count of ten or more. The chain recombines TRBV7-2 with TRBJ1-6; D is uncertain. Germline V gene sequence: CDR1 SGHTA, CDR2 FQGNSA. The V gene lost 1 base and the J gene lost 10 bases, with 5 bases spanning the gap. There are 12 residues in the CDR3. In nucleotides, the CDR3 is TGTGCCAGCAGCTTAGAGCGGTCACCCCTCCACTTT. Its translation is CASSLERSPLHF.

This sequence joins TRBV5-6 and TRBJ1-4; D is unresolved. CDR1 is SGHDT, CDR2 YYEEEE, per germline. The CDR3 is 15 residues long. Trimming cost V 4 bases and J 4 bases, with 14 bases left between them. CDR3: CASSPPGQNNEKLFF. In nucleotides, the CDR3 is TGTGCCAGCAGCCCTCCAGGTCAGAATAATGAAAAACTGTTTTTT.

The chain links TRBV7-2 to TRBJ2-7; D is ambiguous. Germline loops: CDR1 SGHTA, CDR2 FQGNSA. The V and J ends lost 7 bases and 2 bases respectively, with 9 bases between them. The CDR3 runs 12 residues. DNA for the CDR3: TGTGCCAGCATCGCGCCACCCTACGAGCAGTACTTC. It codes for CASIAPPYEQYF.

The chain couples TRBV6-1 to TRBJ2-5; D remains ambiguous. This CDR3 spans 13 amino acids. The V and J ends lost 4 bases and 4 bases respectively, with 10 bases between them. Germline V gene data show CDR1 as MNHNS and CDR2 as SASEGT. The CDR3 DNA sequence: TGTGCCAGCAGTGCGACAAGGCGAGAGACCCAGTACTTC. Translation gives CASSATRRETQYF.

This clonotype was seen repeatedly, ten times or more. The chain carries TRBV29-1 and TRBJ1-2; D is possibly TRBD1 (5 bases). The CDR3 contains 13 residues. Germline CDR1 SQVTM, CDR2 ANQGSEA. The V end lost 3 bases, the J end lost 4 bases, and 12 bases lay between the germline ends. CDR3 bases: TGCAGCGTTGACAGGGAGGAGGGCTATGGCTACACCTTC. This encodes CSVDREEGYGYTF.

This clonotype was seen repeatedly, ten times or more. The chain links TRBV11-3 to TRBJ2-3; 8 bases map to TRBD2. Germline V gene lookup returns CDR1 SGHNT and CDR2 YENEEA. The CDR3 covers 18 residues. V gave up 5 bases and J gave up 1 base; unmatched junction bases: 14. This chain's CDR3 is CASSPVGAAGDGTDTQYF. Written as DNA, the CDR3 is TGTGCCAGCAGCCCAGTTGGAGCAGCGGGAGATGGCACAGATACGCAGTATTTT.

This clonotype came up many times. The genes are TRBV27 and TRBJ2-7; D ambiguous. Germline-derived CDR1 and CDR2 are MNHEY and SMNVEV (reference sequence). V shed 2 bases and J shed 1 base, with 6 bases lying between them. The CDR3 covers 13 residues. The CDR3 here is CASSLEPSYEQYF. The CDR3 nucleotides read TGTGCCAGCAGTTTAGAACCTTCCTACGAGCAGTACTTC.

This clonotype was recorded at least ten times. CDR3 DNA sequence: TGTGCCAGCAGTGAATCTAGCGGCACAGATACGCAGTATTTT. It codes for CASSESSGTDTQYF. The chain carries TRBV6-1 and TRBJ2-3; TRBD2 is a possible D gene (6 bases). The CDR3 is 14 amino acids. Germline CDR1 reads MNHNS; CDR2 reads SASEGT. Trimming removed 2 bases at V and 1 base at J, with 7 bases between.